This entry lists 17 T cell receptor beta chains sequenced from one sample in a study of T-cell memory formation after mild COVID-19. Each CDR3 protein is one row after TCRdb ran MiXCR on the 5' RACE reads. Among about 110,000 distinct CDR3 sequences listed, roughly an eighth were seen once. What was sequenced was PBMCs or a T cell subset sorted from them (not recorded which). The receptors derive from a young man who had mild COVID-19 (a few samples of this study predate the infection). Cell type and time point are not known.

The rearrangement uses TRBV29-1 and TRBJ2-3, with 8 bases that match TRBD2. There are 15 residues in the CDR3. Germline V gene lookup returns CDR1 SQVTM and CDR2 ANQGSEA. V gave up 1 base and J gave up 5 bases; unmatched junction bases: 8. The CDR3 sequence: CSVEVSRGAQDTQYF. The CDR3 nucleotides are TGCAGCGTTGAAGTTTCGCGGGGGGCGCAAGATACGCAGTATTTT.

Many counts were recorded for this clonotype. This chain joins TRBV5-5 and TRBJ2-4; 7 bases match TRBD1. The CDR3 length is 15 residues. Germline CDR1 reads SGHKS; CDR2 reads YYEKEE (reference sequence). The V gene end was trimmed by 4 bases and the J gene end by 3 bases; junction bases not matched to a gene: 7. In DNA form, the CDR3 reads TGTGCCAGCAGCCACCAGGGGGACGGCAAAAACATTCAGTACTTC. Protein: CASSHQGDGKNIQYF.

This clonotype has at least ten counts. In DNA, the CDR3 is TGCGCCAGCAGCCAAGATCGGAGTGGGGGATCGGGGTACGAGCAGTACTTC. As protein: CASSQDRSGGSGYEQYF. The rearrangement links TRBV4-3 to TRBJ2-7; D assignment may be TRBD1 or TRBD2 (5 bases each). Trimming took off 0 bases at V and 4 bases at J, with 19 bases between the two ends. This CDR3 is built from 17 residues. The germline CDR1 and CDR2 sequences are LGHNA and YSLEER.

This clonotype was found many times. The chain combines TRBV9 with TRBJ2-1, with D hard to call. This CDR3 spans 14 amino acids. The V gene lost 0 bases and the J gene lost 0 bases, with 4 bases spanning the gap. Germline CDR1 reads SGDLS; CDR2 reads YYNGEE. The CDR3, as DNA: TGTGCCAGCAGCGTAGAGGACTCCTACAATGAGCAGTTCTTC. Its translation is CASSVEDSYNEQFF.

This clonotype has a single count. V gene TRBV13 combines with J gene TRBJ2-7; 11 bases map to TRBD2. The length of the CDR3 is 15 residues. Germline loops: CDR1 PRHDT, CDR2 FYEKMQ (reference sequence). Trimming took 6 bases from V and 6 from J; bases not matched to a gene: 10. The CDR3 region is CASSNQLAGEAEQYF. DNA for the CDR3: TGTGCCAGCAGTAATCAACTAGCGGGAGAAGCCGAGCAGTACTTC.

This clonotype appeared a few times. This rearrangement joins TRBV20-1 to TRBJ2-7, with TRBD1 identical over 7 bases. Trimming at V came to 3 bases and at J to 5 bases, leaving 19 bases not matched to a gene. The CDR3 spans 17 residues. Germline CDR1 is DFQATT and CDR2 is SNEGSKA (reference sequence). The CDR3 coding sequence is TGCAGTGCTAGGGCGTCGCTGACAGGGAGATATGAGGACGAGCAGTACTTC. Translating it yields CSARASLTGRYEDEQYF.

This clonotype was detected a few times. In DNA, the CDR3 is TGTGCCACCAGTGAGGTGGCGTGGGATGAGCAGTTCTTC. Its translation: CATSEVAWDEQFF. The chain links TRBV24-1 to TRBJ2-1; D is ambiguous. The CDR3 runs 13 residues. Germline-derived CDR1 and CDR2 are KGHDR and SFDVKD. V was trimmed by 4 bases and J by 8 bases, leaving 11 bases between them.

Here the CDR3 DNA reads TGTGCCAGCAGCTTAGGGAAGGCAGATACGCAGTATTTT. It translates to CASSLGKADTQYF. The chain combines TRBV5-6 with TRBJ2-3; D remains ambiguous. Trimming stripped 2 bases from V and 4 bases from J, with 8 bases between. Germline lookup yields CDR1 SGHDT and CDR2 YYEEEE. The CDR3 sequence is 13 residues long.

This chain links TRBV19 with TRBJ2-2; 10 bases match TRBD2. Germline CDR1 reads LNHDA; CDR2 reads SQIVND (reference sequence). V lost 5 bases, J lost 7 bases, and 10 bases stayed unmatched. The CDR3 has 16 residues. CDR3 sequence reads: CASSPWVAGGRGELFF. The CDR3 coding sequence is TGTGCCAGTAGTCCCTGGGTAGCGGGGGGCCGCGGGGAGCTGTTTTTT.

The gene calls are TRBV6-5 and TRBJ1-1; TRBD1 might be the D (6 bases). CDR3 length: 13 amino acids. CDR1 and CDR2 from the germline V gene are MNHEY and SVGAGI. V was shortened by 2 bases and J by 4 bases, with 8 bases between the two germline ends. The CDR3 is CASSYGRGTEAFF. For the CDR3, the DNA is TGTGCCAGCAGTTACGGCAGGGGCACTGAAGCTTTCTTT.

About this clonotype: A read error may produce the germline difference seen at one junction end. CDR3 nucleotides: TGTGCCCGCAGTTTGGAGGGCAGACAAGAGACCCAGTACTTC. This encodes CARSLEGRQETQYF. The rearrangement links TRBV27 to TRBJ2-5, with D maybe TRBD2 (6 bases). CDR1 and CDR2 from the germline V gene are MNHEY and SMNVEV (reference sequence). The CDR3 is made up of 14 amino acids.

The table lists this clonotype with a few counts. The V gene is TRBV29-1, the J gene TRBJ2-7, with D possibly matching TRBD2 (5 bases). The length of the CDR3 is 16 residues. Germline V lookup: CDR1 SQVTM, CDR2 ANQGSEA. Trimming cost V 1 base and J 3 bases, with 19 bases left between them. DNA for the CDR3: TGCAGCGTTGAAGGGTCAGACAATTCCCGGGACTACGAGCAGTACTTC. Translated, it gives CSVEGSDNSRDYEQYF.

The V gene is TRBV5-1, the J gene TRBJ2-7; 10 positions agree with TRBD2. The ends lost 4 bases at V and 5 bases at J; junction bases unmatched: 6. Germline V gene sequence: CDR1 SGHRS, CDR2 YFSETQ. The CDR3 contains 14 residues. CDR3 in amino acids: CASSQRGGGNEQYF. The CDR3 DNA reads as TGCGCCAGCAGCCAGCGGGGGGGAGGGAACGAGCAGTACTTC.

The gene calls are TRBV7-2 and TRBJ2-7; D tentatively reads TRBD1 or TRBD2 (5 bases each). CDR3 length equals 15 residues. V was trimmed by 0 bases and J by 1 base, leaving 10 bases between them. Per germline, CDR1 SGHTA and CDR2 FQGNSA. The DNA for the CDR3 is TGTGCCAGCAGCTTAGCCCCCGGGACGTCCTACGAGCAGTACTTC. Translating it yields CASSLAPGTSYEQYF.

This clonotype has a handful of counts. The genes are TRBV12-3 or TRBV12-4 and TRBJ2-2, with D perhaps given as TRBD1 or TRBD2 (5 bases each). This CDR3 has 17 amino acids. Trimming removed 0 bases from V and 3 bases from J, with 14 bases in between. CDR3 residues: CASSLALGVGDTGELFF. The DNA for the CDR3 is TGTGCCAGCAGTTTAGCGCTGGGGGTGGGCGACACCGGGGAGCTGTTTTTT.

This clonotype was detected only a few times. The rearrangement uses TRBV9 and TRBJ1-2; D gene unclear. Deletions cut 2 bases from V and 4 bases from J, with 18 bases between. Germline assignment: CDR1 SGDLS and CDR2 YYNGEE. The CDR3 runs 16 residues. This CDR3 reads CASSVEEEGRFYGYTF. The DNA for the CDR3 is TGTGCCAGCAGCGTCGAGGAAGAGGGTCGATTCTATGGCTACACCTTC.

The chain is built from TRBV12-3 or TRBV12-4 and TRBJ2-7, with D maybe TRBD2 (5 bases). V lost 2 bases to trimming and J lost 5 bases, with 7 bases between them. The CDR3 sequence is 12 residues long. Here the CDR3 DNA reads TGTGCCAGCAGTTTAATCGGGAACGAGCAGTACTTC. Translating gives CASSLIGNEQYF.